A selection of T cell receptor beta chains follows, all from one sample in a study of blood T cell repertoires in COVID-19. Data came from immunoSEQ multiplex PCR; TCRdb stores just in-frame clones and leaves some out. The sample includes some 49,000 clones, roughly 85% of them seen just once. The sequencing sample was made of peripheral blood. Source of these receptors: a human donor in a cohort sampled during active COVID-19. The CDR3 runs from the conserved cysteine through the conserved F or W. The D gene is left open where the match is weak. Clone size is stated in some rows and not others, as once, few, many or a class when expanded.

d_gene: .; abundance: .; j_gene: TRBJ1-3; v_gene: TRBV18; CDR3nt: TGTGCCAGCTCACCAAGCCGCGCAGGCTCTGGAAACACCATATATTTT; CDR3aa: CASSPSRAGSGNTIYF
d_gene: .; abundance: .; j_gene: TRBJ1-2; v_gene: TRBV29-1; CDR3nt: TGCAGCGTTGGCCACCGCACAGGGAACTACACCTTC; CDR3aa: CSVGHRTGNYTF
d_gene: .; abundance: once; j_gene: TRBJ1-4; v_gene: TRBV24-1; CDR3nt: TGTGCCACCCGTCCCGGGGGGAGAGGCGAAAAACTGTTTTTT; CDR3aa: CATRPGGRGEKLFF
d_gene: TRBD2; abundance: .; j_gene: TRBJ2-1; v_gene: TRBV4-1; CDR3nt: TGCGCCAGCAGCCACGAGATAGCGGTGAGGACTAGATACAATGAGCAGTTCTTC; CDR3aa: CASSHEIAVRTRYNEQFF
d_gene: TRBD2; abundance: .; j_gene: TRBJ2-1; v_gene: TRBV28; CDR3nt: TGTGCCAGTCAAGGACTAGCGGGAGGCTTGTCCTACAATGAGCAGTTCTTC; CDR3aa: CASQGLAGGLSYNEQFF
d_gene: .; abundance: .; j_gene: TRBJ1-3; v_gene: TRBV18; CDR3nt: TGTGCCAGCTCACCACTGGGGCCTGACTCTGGAAACACCATATATTTT; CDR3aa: CASSPLGPDSGNTIYF
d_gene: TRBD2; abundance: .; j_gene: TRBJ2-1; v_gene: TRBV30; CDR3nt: TGTGCCTGGACACAAGCGGGAGGGCCCTACAATGAGCAGTTCTTC; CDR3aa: CAWTQAGGPYNEQFF
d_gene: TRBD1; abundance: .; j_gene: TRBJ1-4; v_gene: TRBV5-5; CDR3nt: TGTGCCAGCAGCCGCCAAGGGGACAGGGTGTATACTAATGAAAAACTGTTTTTT; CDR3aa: CASSRQGDRVYTNEKLFF
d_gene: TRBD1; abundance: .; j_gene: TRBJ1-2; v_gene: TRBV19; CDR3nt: TGTGCCAGTAAGAGGCAGGACAGGCCCGGCTATGGCTACACCTTC; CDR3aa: CASKRQDRPGYGYTF
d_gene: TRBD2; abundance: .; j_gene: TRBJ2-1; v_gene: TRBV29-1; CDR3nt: TGCAGCGTTGTACTTCCGGGACTAGCAAACAATGAGCAGTTCTTC; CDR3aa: CSVVLPGLANNEQFF
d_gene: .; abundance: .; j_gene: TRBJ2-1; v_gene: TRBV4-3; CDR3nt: TGCGCCAGCAGCCAAACATGGAAGGGAGTGGAACAGTTCTTC; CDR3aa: CASSQTWKGVEQFF
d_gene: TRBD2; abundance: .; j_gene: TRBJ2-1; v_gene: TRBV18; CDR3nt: TGTGCCAGCTCACCACTTGTCGGGAGGGCCGGGAATGAGCAGTTCTTC; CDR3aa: CASSPLVGRAGNEQFF
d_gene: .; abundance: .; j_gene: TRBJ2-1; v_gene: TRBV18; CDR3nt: TGTGCCAGCTCACCACGGGACTTACACAATGAGCAGTTCTTC; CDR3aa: CASSPRDLHNEQFF
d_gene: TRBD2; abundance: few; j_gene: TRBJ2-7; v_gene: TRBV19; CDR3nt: TGTGCCACTGGCTACGGACTAGAAGGCGAGCAGTACTTC; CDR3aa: CATGYGLEGEQYF
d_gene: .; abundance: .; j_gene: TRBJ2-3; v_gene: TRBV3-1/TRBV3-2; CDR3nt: TGTGCCAGCAGCCAACTAGGCGATACGCAGTATTTT; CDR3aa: CASSQLGDTQYF
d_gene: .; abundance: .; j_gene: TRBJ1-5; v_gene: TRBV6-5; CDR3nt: TGTGCCAGCAGTCGTTCGACCCCGGGGAATCAGCCCCAGCATTTT; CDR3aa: CASSRSTPGNQPQHF
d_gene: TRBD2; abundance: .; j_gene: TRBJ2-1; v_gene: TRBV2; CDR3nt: TGTGCCAGCAGAGTTAGCGGGAGCCCCTACAATGAGCAGTTCTTC; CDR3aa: CASRVSGSPYNEQFF
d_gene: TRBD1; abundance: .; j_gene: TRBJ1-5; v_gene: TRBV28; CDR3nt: TGTGCCAGCAGTCCATGGGACAGGGTAAAAAGGGGCAATCAGCCCCAGCATTTT; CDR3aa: CASSPWDRVKRGNQPQHF
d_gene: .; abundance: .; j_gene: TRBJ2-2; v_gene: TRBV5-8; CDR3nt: TGTGCCAGCAGGTTTGGTGGAGGGAACACCGGGGAGCTGTTTTTT; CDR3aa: CASRFGGGNTGELFF
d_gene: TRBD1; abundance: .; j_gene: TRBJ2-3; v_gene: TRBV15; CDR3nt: TGTGCCACCAGCAGAGGAGGGACAGGGGGCAAGACGCAGTATTTT; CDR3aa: CATSRGGTGGKTQYF
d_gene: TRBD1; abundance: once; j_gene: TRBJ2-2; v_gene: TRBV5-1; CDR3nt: TGCGCCAGCAGCCCCGGGACAGCTAACACCGGGGAGCTGTTTTTT; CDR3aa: CASSPGTANTGELFF
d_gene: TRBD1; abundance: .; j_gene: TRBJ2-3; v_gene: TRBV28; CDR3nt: TGTGCCAGCAACCTTCCCCAGGGGGGCACAGATACGCAGTATTTT; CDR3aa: CASNLPQGGTDTQYF
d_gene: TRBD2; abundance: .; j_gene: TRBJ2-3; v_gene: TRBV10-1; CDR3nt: TGCGCCAGCAGTGACCAGCGGGGTGGGACGCAGTATTTT; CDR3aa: CASSDQRGGTQYF
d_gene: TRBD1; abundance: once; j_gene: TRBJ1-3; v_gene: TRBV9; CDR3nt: TGTGCCAGCAGCGCGACAGGGTTCGGAAACACCATATATTTT; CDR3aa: CASSATGFGNTIYF
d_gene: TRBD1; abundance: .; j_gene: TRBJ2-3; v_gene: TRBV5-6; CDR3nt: TGTGCCAGCAGCATGACCGGGACAGCGATAGATACGCAGTATTTT; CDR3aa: CASSMTGTAIDTQYF
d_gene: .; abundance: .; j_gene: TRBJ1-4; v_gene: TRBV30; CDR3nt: TGTGCCTGGAGTCATGGCGGGGCGACCATTTTAAGGGTGTATGAAAAACTGTTTTTT; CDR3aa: CAWSHGGATILRVYEKLFF
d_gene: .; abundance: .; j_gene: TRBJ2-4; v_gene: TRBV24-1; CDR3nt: TGTGCCACCAGTGAGTCCGGGGGCAAAAACATTCAGTACTTC; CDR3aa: CATSESGGKNIQYF
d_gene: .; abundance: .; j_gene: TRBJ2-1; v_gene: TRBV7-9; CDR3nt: TGTGCCAGCAGCCTAGGGTTTAGTATTTCCTACAATGAGCAGTTCTTC; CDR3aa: CASSLGFSISYNEQFF
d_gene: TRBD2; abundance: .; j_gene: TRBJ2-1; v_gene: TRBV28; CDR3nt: TGTGCCAGCAGCCGGTCCGGGGGGTATGAGCAGTTCTTC; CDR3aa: CASSRSGGYEQFF
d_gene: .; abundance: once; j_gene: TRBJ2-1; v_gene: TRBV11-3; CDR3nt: TGTGCCAGCAGCTTAGATGGCGGGGTGGGTGAGCAGTTCTTC; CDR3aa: CASSLDGGVGEQFF
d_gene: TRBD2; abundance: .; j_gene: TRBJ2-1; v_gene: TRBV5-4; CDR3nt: TGTGCCAGCAGCTCCGGACTAGCGGGGTCCCCCTCCCCCTACAATGAGCAGTTCTTC; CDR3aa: CASSSGLAGSPSPYNEQFF
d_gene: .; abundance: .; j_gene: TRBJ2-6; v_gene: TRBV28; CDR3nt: TGTGCCAGCAGCTCTATTATGGGGGCCTCTGGGGCCAACGTCCTGACTTTC; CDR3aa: CASSSIMGASGANVLTF
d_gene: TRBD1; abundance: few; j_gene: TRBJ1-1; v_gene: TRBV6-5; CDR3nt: TGTGCCAGCAGTTACTCTCAGGGGGCATCTGAAGCTTTCTTT; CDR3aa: CASSYSQGASEAFF
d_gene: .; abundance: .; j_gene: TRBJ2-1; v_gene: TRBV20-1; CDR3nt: TGCAGTGCTAGTCAAAGCGCGAAGTACAATGAGCAGTTCTTC; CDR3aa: CSASQSAKYNEQFF
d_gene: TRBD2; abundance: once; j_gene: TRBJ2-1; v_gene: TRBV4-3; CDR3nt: TGCGCCAGCAGCCACCAAAGCGGGAGGGCCGACAATGAGCAGTTCTTC; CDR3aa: CASSHQSGRADNEQFF
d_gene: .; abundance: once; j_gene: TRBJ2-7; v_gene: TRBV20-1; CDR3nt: TGCAGTGCTAGTCCGGGACTTGCCTACGAGCAGTACTTC; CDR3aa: CSASPGLAYEQYF
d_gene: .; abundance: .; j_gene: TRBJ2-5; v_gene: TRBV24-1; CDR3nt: TGTGCCACCAGTGAGTGGAGACAAGAGACCCAGTACTTC; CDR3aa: CATSEWRQETQYF
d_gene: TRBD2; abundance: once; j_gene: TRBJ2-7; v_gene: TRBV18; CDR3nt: TGTGCCAGCTCGCCGGGACTAGACGACGAGCAGTACTTC; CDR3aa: CASSPGLDDEQYF
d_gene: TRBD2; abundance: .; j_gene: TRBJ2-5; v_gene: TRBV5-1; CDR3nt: TGCGCCAGCAGACGGGAGGAGTACCAAGAGACCCAGTACTTC; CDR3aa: CASRREEYQETQYF
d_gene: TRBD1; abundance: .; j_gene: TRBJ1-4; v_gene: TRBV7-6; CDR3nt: TGTGCCAGCAGCTTAGCGGGACAGGTCCTTCTTACGGATGAAAAACTGTTTTTT; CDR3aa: CASSLAGQVLLTDEKLFF
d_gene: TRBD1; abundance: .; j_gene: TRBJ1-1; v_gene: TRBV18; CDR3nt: TGTGCCAGCTCACCGGACAGGGTGAACACTGAAGCTTTCTTT; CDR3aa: CASSPDRVNTEAFF
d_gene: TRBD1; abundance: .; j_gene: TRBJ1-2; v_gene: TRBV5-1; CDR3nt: TGCGCCAGCGGAACAGGGGGATCTAACTATGGCTACACCTTC; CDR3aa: CASGTGGSNYGYTF
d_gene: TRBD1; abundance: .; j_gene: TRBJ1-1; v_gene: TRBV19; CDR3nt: TGTGCCAGTAGTCCCCACAGGGGGCGCGGGTCTGAAGCTTTCTTT; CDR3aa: CASSPHRGRGSEAFF
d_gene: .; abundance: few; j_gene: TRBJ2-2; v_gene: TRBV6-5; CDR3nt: TGTGCCAGCAGTTACGAAGGGGACACCGGGGAGCTGTTTTTT; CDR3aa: CASSYEGDTGELFF
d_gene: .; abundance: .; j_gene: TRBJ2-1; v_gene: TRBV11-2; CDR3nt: TGTGCCAGCAGCTCAGTTCAGGCAAGACTAGTCTCCTACAATGAGCAGTTCTTC; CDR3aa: CASSSVQARLVSYNEQFF